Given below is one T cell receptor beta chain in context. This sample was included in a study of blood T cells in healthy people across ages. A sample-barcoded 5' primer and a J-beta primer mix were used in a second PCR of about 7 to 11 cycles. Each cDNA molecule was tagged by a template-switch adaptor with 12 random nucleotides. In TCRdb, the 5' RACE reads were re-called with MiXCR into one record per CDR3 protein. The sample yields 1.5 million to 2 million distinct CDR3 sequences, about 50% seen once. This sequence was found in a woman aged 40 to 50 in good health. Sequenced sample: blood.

Here the CDR3 DNA reads TGTGCCAGCAGCTGGCCAGCGGGAAGCTCCTACAATGAGCAGTTCTTC. Translated, it gives CASSWPAGSSYNEQFF. V is TRBV11-2 and J is TRBJ2-1; the match to TRBD2 covers 7 bases. Germline assignment: CDR1 SGHAT and CDR2 FQNNGV. This CDR3 is 16 amino acids long. Trimming removed 4 bases from V and 0 bases from J; junction bases left unmatched: 6.